The 17 T cell receptor beta chains in this list originate from one sample, sequenced in a study of monozygotic twins with inflammatory bowel disease. Reanalyzing the 5' RACE reads, TCRdb keeps one entry per CDR3 protein, without DNA. The listing records about 160,000 distinct CDR3 sequences. The sequenced sample was blood. These receptors were taken from a human donor with ulcerative colitis or Crohn's disease, or a healthy co-twin of an affected twin (not recorded which).

The chain uses TRBV7-7 and TRBJ2-5; TCRdb gives TRBD1 as the D gene, but with no DNA this cannot be confirmed. The CDR3 totals 16 residues. Germline-derived CDR1 and CDR2 are SSHAT and FNYEAQ (reference sequence). The CDR3 here is CASSLGGARGEETQYF. The full variable domain, completed using reference TRBV7-7 and TRBJ2-5, is GAGVSQSPRYKVTKRGQDVTLRCDPISSHATLYWYQQALGQGPEFLTYFNYEAQPDKSGLPSDRFSAERPEGSISTLTIQRTEQRDSAMYRCASSLGGARGEETQYFGPGTRLLVL.

The V and J genes are TRBV20-1 and TRBJ2-7; TCRdb lists TRBD1, though no DNA is available to test this call. The V gene's germline CDR1 is DFQATT and CDR2 SNEGSKA (reference sequence). This CDR3 comprises 16 residues. CDR3 sequence reads: CSASTPGGRGLYEQYF.

The rearrangement joins TRBV7-8 to TRBJ2-5. Germline lookup yields CDR1 SGHVS and CDR2 FQNEAQ. This CDR3 contains 12 residues. CDR3 in amino acids: CASSLTRETQYF.

The chain is built from TRBV15 and TRBJ2-2; absent DNA, TCRdb's TRBD1 call cannot be checked. The CDR3 loop spans 16 amino acids. Germline CDR1 reads LNHNV; CDR2 reads YYDKDF (reference sequence). The CDR3 loop is CATSRATQGRNGELFF.

The V gene is TRBV2, the J gene TRBJ1-2. The germline V gene encodes CDR1 SNHLY and CDR2 FYNNEI. CDR3 size: 13 residues. CDR3: CASTRLQSHGYTF.

The chain has TRBV3-1 and TRBJ2-3; TCRdb picks TRBD2, but there is no DNA to check that call. The CDR3 is made up of 16 amino acids. Germline assignment: CDR1 LGHDT and CDR2 YNNKEL (reference sequence). CDR3 sequence: CASSQETSGGANTQYF.

The CDR3 here is CASRDSGGPNEQYF. This chain connects TRBV5-1 to TRBJ2-7; TCRdb calls TRBD2, which cannot be checked without DNA. The CDR3 contains 14 residues. CDR1 and CDR2 from the germline V gene are SGHRS and YFSETQ.

The genes are TRBV3-1 and TRBJ1-2. CDR3 length: 13 amino acids. Germline CDR1 is LGHDT and CDR2 is YNNKEL (reference sequence). The CDR3 here is CASSPGLNYGYTF. The entire variable domain, with the rest obtained from reference TRBV3-1 and TRBJ1-2, is as follows: DTAVSQTPKYLVTQMGNDKSIKCEQNLGHDTMYWYKQDSKKFLKIMFSYNNKELIINETVPNRFSPKSPDKAHLNLHINSLELGDSAVYFCASSPGLNYGYTFGSGTRLTVV.

The gene calls are TRBV20-1 and TRBJ2-4; the D gene TCRdb calls, TRBD2, cannot be checked with no DNA. Germline values: CDR1 DFQATT, CDR2 SNEGSKA (reference sequence). CDR3 size: 15 residues. The CDR3 region is CSAKFRGPAKNIQYF.

This chain joins TRBV7-3 and TRBJ1-2; absent DNA, TCRdb's TRBD1 call cannot be checked. CDR1 and CDR2 from the germline V gene are SGHTA and FQGTGA. There are 14 residues in the CDR3. The CDR3: CASSAGTGFDGYTF.

The rearrangement joins TRBV11-1 to TRBJ2-7; TCRdb indicates TRBD1, and absent DNA this call remains unverified. Germline CDR1 is SGHAT and CDR2 is FQDESV (reference sequence). The CDR3 runs 15 residues. CDR3: CASSLGGTSSYEQYF.

CDR3 sequence reads: CASSPDRAIGAGELFF. The chain joins TRBV12-3 or TRBV12-4 to TRBJ2-2; as DNA is missing, the TRBD1 call by TCRdb cannot be tested. The CDR3 is 16 amino acids.

The chain joins TRBV20-1 to TRBJ2-1. CDR3 size: 13 residues. CDR1 and CDR2 from the germline V gene are DFQATT and SNEGSKA (reference sequence). CDR3 in amino acids: CSARDLALNEQFF.

The CDR3 spells CASSPREVSGTEQYF. The chain has TRBV27 and TRBJ2-7; TCRdb indicates TRBD1, and absent DNA this call remains unverified. Germline V lookup: CDR1 MNHEY, CDR2 SMNVEV (reference sequence). The CDR3 has 15 residues.

The rearrangement links TRBV24-1 to TRBJ1-5; the D gene TCRdb calls, TRBD1, cannot be checked with no DNA. Germline V gene data show CDR1 as KGHDR and CDR2 as SFDVKD. CDR3 size: 13 residues. The CDR3 loop reads CATSDLEGQPQHF.

The J gene is TRBJ2-1, the V gene TRBV20-1; TCRdb proposes TRBD1, but this gene call is untestable without DNA. Germline V CDR1 and CDR2: DFQATT, SNEGSKA (reference sequence). This CDR3 has 18 amino acids. The CDR3 loop reads CSARDWGAGGLPYNEQFF.

This chain connects TRBV4-3 to TRBJ2-5. Germline values: CDR1 LGHNA, CDR2 YSLEER. The CDR3 length is 15 residues. CDR3 amino acids: CASSQNPNPRETQYF.